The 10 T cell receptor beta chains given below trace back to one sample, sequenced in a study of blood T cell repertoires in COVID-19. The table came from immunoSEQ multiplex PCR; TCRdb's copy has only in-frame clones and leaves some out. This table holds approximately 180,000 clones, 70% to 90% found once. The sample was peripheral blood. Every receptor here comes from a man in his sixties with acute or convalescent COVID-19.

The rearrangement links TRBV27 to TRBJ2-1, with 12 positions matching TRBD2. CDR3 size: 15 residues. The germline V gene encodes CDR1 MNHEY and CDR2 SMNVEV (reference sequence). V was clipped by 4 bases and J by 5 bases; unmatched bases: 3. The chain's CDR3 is CASSSTSGRNNEQFF. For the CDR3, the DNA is TGTGCCAGCAGTTCAACTAGCGGGAGGAACAATGAGCAGTTCTTC.

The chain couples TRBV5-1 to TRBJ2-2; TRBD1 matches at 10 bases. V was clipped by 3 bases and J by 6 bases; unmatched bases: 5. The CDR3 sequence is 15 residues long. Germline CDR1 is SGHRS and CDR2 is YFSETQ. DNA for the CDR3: TGCGCCAGCAGCTCCCGGGACAGGGGCGCCGGGGAGCTGTTTTTT. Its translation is CASSSRDRGAGELFF.

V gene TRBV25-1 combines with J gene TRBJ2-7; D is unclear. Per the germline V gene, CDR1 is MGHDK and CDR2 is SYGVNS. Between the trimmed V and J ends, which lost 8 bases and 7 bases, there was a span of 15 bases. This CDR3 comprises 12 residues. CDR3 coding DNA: TGTGCCAGCCGTCGGTCTATAAGTGAGCAGTACTTC. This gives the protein CASRRSISEQYF.

CDR3: CASSDAPGQGYRGTEAFF. The CDR3 region has the DNA TGTGCCAGCAGCGACGCACCGGGACAGGGGTATAGGGGCACTGAAGCTTTCTTT. J is TRBJ1-1 and V is TRBV9, with TRBD1 matching over 10 bases. The CDR3 length is 18 residues. The V and J ends lost 3 bases and 4 bases, in that order; junction bases with no gene match: 15. Germline CDR1 reads SGDLS; CDR2 reads YYNGEE.

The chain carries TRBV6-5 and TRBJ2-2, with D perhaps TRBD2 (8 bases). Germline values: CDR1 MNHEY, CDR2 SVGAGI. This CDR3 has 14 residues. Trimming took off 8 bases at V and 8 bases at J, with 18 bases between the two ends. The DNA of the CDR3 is TGTGCCAGCGGGACAGCGGGAGAGAGGGGGGAGCTGTTTTTT. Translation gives CASGTAGERGELFF.

This CDR3 reads CASSSRAGGPSGELFF. CDR3 coding DNA: TGTGCCAGCAGTTCCAGAGCGGGAGGGCCTTCCGGGGAGCTGTTTTTT. V gene TRBV2 combines with J gene TRBJ2-2; TRBD2 aligns across 10 bases. V shed 5 bases, J shed 6 bases, and the junction held 9 bases outside the gene matches. The CDR3 is 16 amino acids. CDR1 SNHLY and CDR2 FYNNEI come from the germline V gene.

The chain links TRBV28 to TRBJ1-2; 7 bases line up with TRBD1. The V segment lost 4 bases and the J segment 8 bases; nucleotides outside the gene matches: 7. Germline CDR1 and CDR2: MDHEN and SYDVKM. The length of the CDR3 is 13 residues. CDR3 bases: TGTGCCAGCAGTTCGGGACAGCCCCGGGGCTACACCTTC. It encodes CASSSGQPRGYTF.

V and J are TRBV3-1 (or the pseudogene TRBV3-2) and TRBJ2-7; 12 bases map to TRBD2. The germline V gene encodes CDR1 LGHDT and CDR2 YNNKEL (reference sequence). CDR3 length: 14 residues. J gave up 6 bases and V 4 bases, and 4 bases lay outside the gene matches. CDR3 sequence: CASSPTSGSLEQYF. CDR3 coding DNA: TGTGCCAGCAGCCCGACTAGCGGGAGTCTCGAGCAGTACTTC.

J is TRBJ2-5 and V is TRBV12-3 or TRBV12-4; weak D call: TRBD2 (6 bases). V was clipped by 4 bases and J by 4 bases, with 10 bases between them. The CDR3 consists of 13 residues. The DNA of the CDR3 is TGTGCCAGCAGTTACGGGGAGGTAGAGACCCAGTACTTC. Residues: CASSYGEVETQYF.

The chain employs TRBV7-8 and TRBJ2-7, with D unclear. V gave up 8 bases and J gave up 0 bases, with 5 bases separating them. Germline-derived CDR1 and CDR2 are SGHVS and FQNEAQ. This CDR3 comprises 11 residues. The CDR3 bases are TGTGCCAGCGGGCTCTCCTACGAGCAGTACTTC. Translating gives CASGLSYEQYF.